Following are 17 T cell receptor beta chains from one sample sequenced in a study of blood T cell repertoires in COVID-19 (dated by TCRdb to 2018 to 2021). The library was obtained by the immunoSEQ multiplex PCR assay. TCRdb holds this immuneACCESS table with in-frame rearrangements only. Some clones are missing; in checked studies, unresolved V genes explain under half, and the rest has no known cause. Here the sample has about 170,000 clones; roughly 84% occur a single time. Jointly, the top ten make up 6.9% of the sample. Sequenced sample: peripheral blood. These receptors were taken from an elderly man with COVID-19, enrolled during active disease.

The chain combines TRBV7-2 with TRBJ2-5; D is ambiguous. CDR1 SGHTA and CDR2 FQGNSA come from the germline V gene. With 1 base removed from V and 4 bases from J, the gap between germline ends came to 10 bases. This CDR3 region has 14 residues. CDR3 in amino acids: CASSLGDPGETQYF. The CDR3 bases are TGTGCCAGCAGCTTAGGAGACCCGGGAGAGACCCAGTACTTC. The full variable domain, with the rest looked up from reference TRBV7-2 and TRBJ2-5, is GAGVSQSPSNKVTEKGKDVELRCDPISGHTALYWYRQSLGQGLEFLIYFQGNSAPDKSGLPSDRFSAERTGGSVSTLTIQRTQQEDSAVYLCASSLGDPGETQYFGPGTRLLVL.

The chain recombines TRBV19 with TRBJ2-6; tentative D call: TRBD2 (5 bases). This CDR3 region has 18 residues. Germline CDR1 is LNHDA and CDR2 is SQIVND (reference sequence). V was pared by 1 base and J by 0 bases, with 13 bases between. The DNA of the CDR3 is TGTGCCAGTAGTATAGGCCTATCCGGGGTCTCTGGGGCCAACGTCCTGACTTTC. It is translated as CASSIGLSGVSGANVLTF.

The chain has TRBV7-2 and TRBJ1-1, with TRBD1 identical over 8 bases. The CDR3 is made up of 14 amino acids. V lost 6 bases and J lost 3; bases outside the gene matches: 6. CDR1 is SGHTA and CDR2 is FQGNSA in the germline V gene. The CDR3 DNA follows: TGTGCCAGCAGACGTAAGACAGGGGACACTGAAGCTTTCTTT. It specifies CASRRKTGDTEAFF.

This chain links TRBV2 with TRBJ2-1, with 11 positions matching TRBD1. Trimming removed 6 bases from V and 6 bases from J; junction bases left unmatched: 4. CDR3 length equals 14 residues. CDR1 is SNHLY and CDR2 is FYNNEI in the germline V gene. In nucleotides, the CDR3 is TGTGCCAGCAGAACCGGGACAGGGGGCAATGAGCAGTTCTTC. Translating gives CASRTGTGGNEQFF.

V is TRBV7-9 and J is TRBJ1-4; 7 bases are a match to TRBD1. The V and J ends lost 0 bases and 3 bases, in that order; junction bases with no gene match: 4. Germline CDR1 is SEHNR and CDR2 is FQNEAQ (reference sequence). CDR3 length equals 16 residues. DNA of the CDR3: TGTGCCAGCAGCTTAGCAAGGGGACAGCCTAATGAAAAACTGTTTTTT. Translation: CASSLARGQPNEKLFF.

The V call is TRBV19, the J call TRBJ2-6; D unclear. Trimming took 6 bases from V and 0 from J, leaving 15 bases between them. This CDR3 comprises 17 residues. Looked up from germline, CDR1 is LNHDA and CDR2 is SQIVND (reference sequence). Written as DNA, the CDR3 is TGTGCCAGTAGCCTTCAACCAGGATCCTCTGGGGCCAACGTCCTGACTTTC. It codes for CASSLQPGSSGANVLTF.

The chain combines TRBV2 with TRBJ1-5, with D possibly being TRBD1 (5 bases). V was clipped by 3 bases and J by 0 bases, with 6 bases between them. CDR3 length: 14 residues. CDR1 is SNHLY and CDR2 is FYNNEI in the germline V gene. The CDR3 bases are TGTGCCAGCAGTGACAGGGTTAGCAATCAGCCCCAGCATTTT. It is translated as CASSDRVSNQPQHF.

The chain combines TRBV24-1 with TRBJ2-5, with 8 bases that match TRBD1. Germline V CDR1 and CDR2: KGHDR, SFDVKD. J lost 1 base, V lost 4 bases, and 10 bases had no gene match. The CDR3 covers 17 residues. CDR3 loop: CATSDRAPGGGQETQYF. DNA of the CDR3: TGTGCCACCAGTGACCGCGCCCCAGGGGGCGGCCAAGAGACCCAGTACTTC.

The chain employs TRBV6-5 and TRBJ1-6; tentatively, D is TRBD1 (5 bases). V was pared by 0 bases and J by 9 bases, with 12 bases between. This CDR3 spans 15 amino acids. Germline V gene sequence: CDR1 MNHEY, CDR2 SVGAGI. The CDR3 protein is CASSYSSGITSPLHF. CDR3 bases: TGTGCCAGCAGTTACTCGTCAGGGATTACTTCACCCCTCCACTTT.

The chain has TRBV18 and TRBJ2-3; TRBD2 aligns across 8 bases. The CDR3 sequence is 14 residues long. The V segment lost 6 bases and the J segment 4 bases; nucleotides outside the gene matches: 6. Germline CDR1 KGHSH, CDR2 LQKENI. The CDR3 DNA sequence: TGTGCCAGCTCTCCCGGGGGGGACCCAGATACGCAGTATTTT. Translated, it gives CASSPGGDPDTQYF.

The V gene is TRBV4-2, the J gene TRBJ2-7; weak D call: TRBD1 (6 bases). The V end was cut by 4 bases, the J end by 2 bases, with 15 bases between. There are 15 residues in the CDR3. Germline CDR1 and CDR2: LGHNA and YNFKEQ. The CDR3 DNA follows: TGTGCCAGCAGCCTGCAGCAGGGGATAACCTACGAGCAGTACTTC. This gives the protein CASSLQQGITYEQYF.

This clone has only a few counts. J is TRBJ1-5 and V is TRBV5-6; perhaps TRBD1 as D (6 bases). The length of the CDR3 is 15 residues. The V gene lost 3 bases and the J gene lost 7 bases, with 17 bases spanning the gap. Germline CDR1 and CDR2: SGHDT and YYEEEE. Here the CDR3 DNA reads TGTGCCAGCAGCTGGGGGCCTTCGGGCTGGCAGCCCCAGCATTTT. Its protein is CASSWGPSGWQPQHF.

This clone was counted a few times. The V gene is TRBV18, the J gene TRBJ1-4, with D uncertain. Germline CDR1 and CDR2: KGHSH and LQKENI. The CDR3 runs to 13 residues. Between the trimmed V and J ends, which lost 5 bases and 6 bases, there was a span of 10 bases. The CDR3 region is CASSSTIDEKLFF. In nucleotides, the CDR3 is TGTGCCAGCTCATCCACCATAGATGAAAAACTGTTTTTT.

The chain uses TRBV19 and TRBJ1-2; D ambiguous. The germline CDR1 and CDR2 sequences are LNHDA and SQIVND (reference sequence). There are 15 residues in the CDR3. V lost 3 bases and J 0 bases, leaving 11 bases between the germline ends. In nucleotides, the CDR3 is TGTGCCAGTAGTATGGAGAGCAGAGCTAACTATGGCTACACCTTC. It is translated as CASSMESRANYGYTF.

The chain links TRBV5-6 to TRBJ2-7; the match to TRBD1 covers 7 bases. CDR1 is SGHDT and CDR2 is YYEEEE in the germline V gene. This CDR3 spans 14 amino acids. V shed 0 bases, J shed 6 bases, and the junction held 6 bases outside the gene matches. This chain's CDR3 is CASSLDRGLGEQYF. The DNA of the CDR3 is TGTGCCAGCAGCTTGGATAGGGGGCTGGGCGAGCAGTACTTC.

This clone showed up just once. CDR3 loop: CASSLSGTSTDTQYF. Written as DNA, the CDR3 is TGCGCCAGCAGCTTGAGCGGTACTAGCACAGATACGCAGTATTTT. V gene TRBV5-1 combines with J gene TRBJ2-3; D is perhaps TRBD2 (5 bases). The CDR3 totals 15 residues. CDR1 and CDR2 from the germline V gene are SGHRS and YFSETQ. Trimming removed 1 base from V and 0 bases from J, with 9 bases in between.

This clone was seen just once. This sequence joins TRBV28 and TRBJ1-3; 10 bases agree with TRBD1. Germline-derived CDR1 and CDR2 are MDHEN and SYDVKM. The CDR3 is 15 residues long. V trimming: 6 bases; J trimming: 8 bases; junction bases outside the gene matches: 10. The DNA for the CDR3 is TGTGCCAGCAGCCCGGGGACAGGGGTGGTAGACACCATATATTTT. Protein sequence: CASSPGTGVVDTIYF.